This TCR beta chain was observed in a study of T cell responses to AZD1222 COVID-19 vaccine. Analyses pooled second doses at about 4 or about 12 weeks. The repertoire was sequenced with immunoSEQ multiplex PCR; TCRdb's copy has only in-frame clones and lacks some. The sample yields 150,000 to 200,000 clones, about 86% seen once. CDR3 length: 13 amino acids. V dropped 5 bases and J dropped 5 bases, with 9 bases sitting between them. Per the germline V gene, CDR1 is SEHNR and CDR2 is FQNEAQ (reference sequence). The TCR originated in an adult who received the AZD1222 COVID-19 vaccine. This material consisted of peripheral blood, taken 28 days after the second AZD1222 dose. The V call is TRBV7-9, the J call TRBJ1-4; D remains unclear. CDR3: CASSPGKNEKLFF. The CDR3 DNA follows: TGTGCCAGCAGCCCCGGAAAGAATGAAAAACTGTTTTTT. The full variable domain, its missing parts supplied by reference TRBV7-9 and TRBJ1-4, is DTGVSQNPRHKITKRGQNVTFRCDPISEHNRLYWYRQTLGQGPEFLTYFQNEAQLEKSRLLSDRFSAERPKGSFSTLEIQRTEQGDSAMYLCASSPGKNEKLFFGSGTQLSVL.